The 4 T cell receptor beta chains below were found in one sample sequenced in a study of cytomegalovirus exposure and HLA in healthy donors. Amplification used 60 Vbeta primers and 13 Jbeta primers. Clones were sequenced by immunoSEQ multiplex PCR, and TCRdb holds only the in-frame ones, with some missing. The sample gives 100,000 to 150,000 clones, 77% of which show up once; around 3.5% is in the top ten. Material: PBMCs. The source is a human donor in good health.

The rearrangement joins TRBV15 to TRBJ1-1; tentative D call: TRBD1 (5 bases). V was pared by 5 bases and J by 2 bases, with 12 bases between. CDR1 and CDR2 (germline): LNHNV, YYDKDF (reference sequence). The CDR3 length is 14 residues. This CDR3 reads CATSGQGFNTEAFF. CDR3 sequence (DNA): TGTGCCACCAGCGGCCAGGGATTTAACACTGAAGCTTTCTTT.

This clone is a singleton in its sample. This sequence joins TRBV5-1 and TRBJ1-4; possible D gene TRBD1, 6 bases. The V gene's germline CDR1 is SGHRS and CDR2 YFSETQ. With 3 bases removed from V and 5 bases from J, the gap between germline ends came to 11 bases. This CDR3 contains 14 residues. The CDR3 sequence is CASSSDSSNEKLFF. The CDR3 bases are TGCGCCAGCAGCTCGGACAGCTCCAATGAAAAACTGTTTTTT.

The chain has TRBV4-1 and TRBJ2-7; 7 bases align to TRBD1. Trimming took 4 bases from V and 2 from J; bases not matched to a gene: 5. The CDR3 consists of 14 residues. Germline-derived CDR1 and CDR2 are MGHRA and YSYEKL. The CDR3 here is CASSPRTGTYEQYF. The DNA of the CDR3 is TGCGCCAGCAGCCCCCGGACAGGAACCTACGAGCAGTACTTC.

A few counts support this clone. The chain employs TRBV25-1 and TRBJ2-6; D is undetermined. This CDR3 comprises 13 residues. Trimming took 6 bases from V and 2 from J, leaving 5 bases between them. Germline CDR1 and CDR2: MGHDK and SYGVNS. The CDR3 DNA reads TGTGCCAGCAGCCCTGCTGGGGCCAACGTCCTGACTTTC. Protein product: CASSPAGANVLTF.